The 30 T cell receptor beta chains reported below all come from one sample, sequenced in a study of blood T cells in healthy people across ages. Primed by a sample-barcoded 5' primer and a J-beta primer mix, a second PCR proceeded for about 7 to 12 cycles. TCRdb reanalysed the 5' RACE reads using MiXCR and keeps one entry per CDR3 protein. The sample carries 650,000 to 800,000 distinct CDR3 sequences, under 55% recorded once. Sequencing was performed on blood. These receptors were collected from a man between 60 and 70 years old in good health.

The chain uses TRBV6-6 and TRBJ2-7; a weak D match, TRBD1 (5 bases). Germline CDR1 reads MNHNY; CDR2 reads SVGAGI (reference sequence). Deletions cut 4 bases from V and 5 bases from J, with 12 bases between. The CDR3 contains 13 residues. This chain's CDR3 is CASSSRQTDEQYF. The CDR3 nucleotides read TGTGCCAGCAGTTCGCGACAGACGGACGAGCAGTACTTC.

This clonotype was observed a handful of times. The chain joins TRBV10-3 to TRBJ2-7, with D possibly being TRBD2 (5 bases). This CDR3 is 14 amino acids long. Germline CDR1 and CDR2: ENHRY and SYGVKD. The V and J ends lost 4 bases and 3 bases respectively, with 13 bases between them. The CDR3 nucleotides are TGTGCCATCAGTGGAGGAGGCGCTCGCTACGAGCAGTACTTC. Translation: CAISGGGARYEQYF.

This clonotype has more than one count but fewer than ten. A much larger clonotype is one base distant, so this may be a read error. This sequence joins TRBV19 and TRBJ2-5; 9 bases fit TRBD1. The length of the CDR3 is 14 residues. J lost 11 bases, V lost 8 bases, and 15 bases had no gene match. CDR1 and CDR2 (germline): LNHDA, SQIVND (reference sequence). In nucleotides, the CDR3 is TGTGCCAGTCACCCCAGAGGACAGGGGAATGAGCAGTACTTC. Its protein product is CASHPRGQGNEQYF.

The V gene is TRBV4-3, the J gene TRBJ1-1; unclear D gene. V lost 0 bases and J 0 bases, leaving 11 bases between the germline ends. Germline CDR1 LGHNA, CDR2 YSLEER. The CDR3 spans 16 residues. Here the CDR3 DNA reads TGCGCCAGCAGCCAAGATTCGAAGAACATGAACACTGAAGCTTTCTTT. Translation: CASSQDSKNMNTEAFF.

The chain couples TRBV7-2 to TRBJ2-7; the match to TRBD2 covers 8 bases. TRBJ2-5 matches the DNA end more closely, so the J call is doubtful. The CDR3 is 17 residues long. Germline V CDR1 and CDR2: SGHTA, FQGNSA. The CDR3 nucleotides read TGTGCCAGCAGCCGAGGTTCGGGAGGGGAAGGAAGAGAGACCCAGTACTTC. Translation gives CASSRGSGGEGRETQYF.

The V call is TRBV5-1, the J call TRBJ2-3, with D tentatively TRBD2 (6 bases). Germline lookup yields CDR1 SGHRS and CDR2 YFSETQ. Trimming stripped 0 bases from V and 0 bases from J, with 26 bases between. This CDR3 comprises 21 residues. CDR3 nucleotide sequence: TGCGCCAGCAGCTTGGCCTCACAGCCAGCGGGTGTTGTCTATAGCACAGATACGCAGTATTTT. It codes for CASSLASQPAGVVYSTDTQYF.

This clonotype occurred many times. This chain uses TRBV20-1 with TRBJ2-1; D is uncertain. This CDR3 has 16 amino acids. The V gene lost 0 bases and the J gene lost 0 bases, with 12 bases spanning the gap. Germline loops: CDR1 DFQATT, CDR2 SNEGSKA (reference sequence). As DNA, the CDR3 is TGCAGTGCTAGAGATCGGCGCGGAAGCTCCTACAATGAGCAGTTCTTC. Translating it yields CSARDRRGSSYNEQFF.

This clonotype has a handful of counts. CDR3 nucleotide sequence: TGTGCCAGCAGCTCCCGAACATGGAACGAGCAGTACTTC. Its translation is CASSSRTWNEQYF. The genes are TRBV7-2 and TRBJ2-7; no reliable D call. The V gene's germline CDR1 is SGHTA and CDR2 FQGNSA. The CDR3 spans 13 residues. With 4 bases removed from V and 5 bases from J, the gap between germline ends came to 12 bases.

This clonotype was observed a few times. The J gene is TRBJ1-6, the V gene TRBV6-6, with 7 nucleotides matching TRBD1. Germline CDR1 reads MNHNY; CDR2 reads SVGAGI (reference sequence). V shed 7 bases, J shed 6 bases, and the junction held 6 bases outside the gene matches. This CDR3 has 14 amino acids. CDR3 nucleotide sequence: TGTGCCAGCACCGACAGGGAATCTAATTCACCCCTCCACTTT. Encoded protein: CASTDRESNSPLHF.

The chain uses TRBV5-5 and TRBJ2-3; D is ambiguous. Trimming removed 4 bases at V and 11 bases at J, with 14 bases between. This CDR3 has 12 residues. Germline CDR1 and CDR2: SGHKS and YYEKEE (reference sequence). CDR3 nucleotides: TGTGCCAGCAGCGATTGGGGTGGAGAGCAGTATTTT. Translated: CASSDWGGEQYF. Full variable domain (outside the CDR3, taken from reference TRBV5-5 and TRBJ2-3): DAGVTQSPTHLIKTRGQQVTLRCSPISGHKSVSWYQQVLGQGPQFIFQYYEKEERGRGNFPDRFSARQFPNYSSELNVNALLLGDSALYLCASSDWGGEQYFGPGTRLTVL.

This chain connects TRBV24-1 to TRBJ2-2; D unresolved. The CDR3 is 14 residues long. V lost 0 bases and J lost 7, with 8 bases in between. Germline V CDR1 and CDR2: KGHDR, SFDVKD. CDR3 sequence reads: CATSDLETGGELFF. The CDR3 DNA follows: TGTGCCACCAGTGATTTGGAGACGGGCGGGGAGCTGTTTTTT.

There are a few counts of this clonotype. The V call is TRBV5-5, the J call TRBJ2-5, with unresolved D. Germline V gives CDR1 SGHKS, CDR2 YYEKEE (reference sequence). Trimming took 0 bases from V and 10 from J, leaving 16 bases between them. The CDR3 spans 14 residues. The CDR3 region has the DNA TGTGCCAGCAGCTTGGCAATAGGCCTATGGGACCAGTACTTC. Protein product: CASSLAIGLWDQYF. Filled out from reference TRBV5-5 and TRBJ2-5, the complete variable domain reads DAGVTQSPTHLIKTRGQQVTLRCSPISGHKSVSWYQQVLGQGPQFIFQYYEKEERGRGNFPDRFSARQFPNYSSELNVNALLLGDSALYLCASSLAIGLWDQYFGPGTRLLVL.

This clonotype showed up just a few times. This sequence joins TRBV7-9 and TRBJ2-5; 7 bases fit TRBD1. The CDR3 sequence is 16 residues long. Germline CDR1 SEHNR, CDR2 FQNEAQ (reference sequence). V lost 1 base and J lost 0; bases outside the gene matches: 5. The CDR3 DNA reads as TGTGCCAGCAGCTTAGGGCAGGGACAGTACCAAGAGACCCAGTACTTC. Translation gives CASSLGQGQYQETQYF.

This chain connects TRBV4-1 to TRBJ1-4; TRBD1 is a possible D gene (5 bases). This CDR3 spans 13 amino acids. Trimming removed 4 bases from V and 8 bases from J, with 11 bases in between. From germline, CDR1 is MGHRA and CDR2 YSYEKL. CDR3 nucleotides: TGCGCCAGCAGCCTGGCAGGGAAGGAAAAACTGTTTTTT. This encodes CASSLAGKEKLFF.

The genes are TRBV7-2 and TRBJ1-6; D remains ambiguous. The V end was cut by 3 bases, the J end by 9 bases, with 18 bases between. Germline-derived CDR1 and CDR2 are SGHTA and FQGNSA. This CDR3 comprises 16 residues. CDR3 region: CASSFQGGILGSPLHF. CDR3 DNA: TGTGCCAGCAGCTTCCAAGGAGGGATTTTGGGTTCACCCCTCCACTTT.

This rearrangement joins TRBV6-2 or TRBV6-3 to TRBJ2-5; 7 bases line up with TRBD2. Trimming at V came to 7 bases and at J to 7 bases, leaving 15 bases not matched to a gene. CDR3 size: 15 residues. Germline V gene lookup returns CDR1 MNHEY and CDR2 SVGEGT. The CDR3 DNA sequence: TGTGCCAGCACCCACGGGTCTAGCGGTTTGGGGACCCAGTACTTC. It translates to CASTHGSSGLGTQYF.

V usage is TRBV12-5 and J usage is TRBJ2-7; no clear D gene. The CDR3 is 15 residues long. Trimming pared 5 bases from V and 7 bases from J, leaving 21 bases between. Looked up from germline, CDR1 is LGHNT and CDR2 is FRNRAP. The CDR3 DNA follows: TGTGCTAGTGGTCCCGGTCAAGGTTACAACAATGAGCAGTACTTC. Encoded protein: CASGPGQGYNNEQYF.

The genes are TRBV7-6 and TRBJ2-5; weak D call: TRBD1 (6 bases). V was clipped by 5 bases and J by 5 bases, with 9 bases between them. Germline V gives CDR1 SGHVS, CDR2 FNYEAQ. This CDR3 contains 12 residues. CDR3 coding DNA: TGTGCCAGCAGCAACAGGGTTGAGACCCAGTACTTC. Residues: CASSNRVETQYF. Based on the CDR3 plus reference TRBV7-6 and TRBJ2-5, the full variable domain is GAGVSQSPRYKVTKRGQDVALRCDPISGHVSLYWYRQALGQGPEFLTYFNYEAQQDKSGLPNDRFSAERPEGSISTLTIQRTEQRDSAMYRCASSNRVETQYFGPGTRLLVL.

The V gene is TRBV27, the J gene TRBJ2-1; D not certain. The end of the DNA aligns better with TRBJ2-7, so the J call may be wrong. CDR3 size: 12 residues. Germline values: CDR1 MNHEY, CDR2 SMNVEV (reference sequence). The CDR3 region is CASSSVLNEQYF. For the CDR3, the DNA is TGTGCCAGCAGTTCCGTCCTCAATGAGCAGTACTTC.

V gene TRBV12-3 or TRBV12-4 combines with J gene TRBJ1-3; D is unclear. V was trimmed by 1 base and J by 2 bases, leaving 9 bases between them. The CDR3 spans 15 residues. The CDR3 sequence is CASSLDAKAGNTIYF. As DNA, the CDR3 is TGTGCCAGCAGTTTAGACGCCAAGGCTGGAAACACCATATATTTT.

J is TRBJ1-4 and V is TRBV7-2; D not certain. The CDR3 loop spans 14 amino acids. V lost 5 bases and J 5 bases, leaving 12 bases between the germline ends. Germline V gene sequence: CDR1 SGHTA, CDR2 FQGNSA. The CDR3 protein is CASSQGLPNEKLFF. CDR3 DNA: TGTGCCAGCAGCCAAGGGCTCCCGAATGAAAAACTGTTTTTT.

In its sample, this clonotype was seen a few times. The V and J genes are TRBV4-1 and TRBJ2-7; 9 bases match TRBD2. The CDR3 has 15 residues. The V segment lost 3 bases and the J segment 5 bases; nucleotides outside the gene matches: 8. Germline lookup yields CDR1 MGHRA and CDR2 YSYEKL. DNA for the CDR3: TGCGCCAGCAGCCAGTGGAGACGCGGGGGGGACGAGCAGTACTTC. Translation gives CASSQWRRGGDEQYF.

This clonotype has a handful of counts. Here the CDR3 reads CASSWAATENEKLFF. CDR3 DNA: TGTGCCAGCAGTTGGGCCGCAACCGAAAATGAAAAACTGTTTTTT. The J gene is TRBJ1-4, the V gene TRBV12-3 or TRBV12-4; D remains unclear. CDR3 size: 15 residues. Trimming left V 4 bases short and J 5 bases short, with 14 bases between.

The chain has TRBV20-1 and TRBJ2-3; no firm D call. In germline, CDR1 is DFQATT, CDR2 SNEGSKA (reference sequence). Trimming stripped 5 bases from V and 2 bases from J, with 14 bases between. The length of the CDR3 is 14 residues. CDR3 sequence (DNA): TGCAGTGCTCCCATGGTCCAAATCACAGATACGCAGTATTTT. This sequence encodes CSAPMVQITDTQYF.

The CDR3 sequence is CASSHLAKAGALNEQFF. The CDR3 nucleotides are TGTGCCAGCAGTCACCTAGCAAAAGCGGGAGCACTCAATGAGCAGTTCTTC. J is TRBJ2-1 and V is TRBV6-2 or TRBV6-3; 8 bases align to TRBD2. This CDR3 is 17 amino acids long. V lost 5 bases and J lost 6; bases outside the gene matches: 15. Germline CDR1 MNHEY, CDR2 SVGEGT.

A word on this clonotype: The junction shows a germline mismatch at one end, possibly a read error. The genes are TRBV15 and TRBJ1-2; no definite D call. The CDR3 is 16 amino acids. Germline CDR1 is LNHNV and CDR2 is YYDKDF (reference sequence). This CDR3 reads CATCRDLILDPYGYTF. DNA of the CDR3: TGTGCCACCTGCAGAGATTTAATTTTGGATCCTTATGGCTACACCTTC.

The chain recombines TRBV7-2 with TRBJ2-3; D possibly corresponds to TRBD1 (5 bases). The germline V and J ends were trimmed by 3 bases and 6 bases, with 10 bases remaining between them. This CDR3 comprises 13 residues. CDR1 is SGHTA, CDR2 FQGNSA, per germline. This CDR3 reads CASSFRVGDTQYF. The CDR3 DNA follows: TGTGCCAGCAGCTTCAGGGTGGGGGATACGCAGTATTTT.

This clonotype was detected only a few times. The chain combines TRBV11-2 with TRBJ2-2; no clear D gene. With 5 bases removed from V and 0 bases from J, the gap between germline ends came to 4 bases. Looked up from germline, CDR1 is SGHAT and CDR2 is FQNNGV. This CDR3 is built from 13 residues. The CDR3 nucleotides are TGTGCCAGCAGCATTACGAACACCGGGGAGCTGTTTTTT. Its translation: CASSITNTGELFF.

The CDR3 here is CATSETGLGEQYF. CDR3 nucleotide sequence: TGTGCCACCAGTGAGACAGGGTTAGGCGAGCAGTACTTC. The V gene is TRBV24-1, the J gene TRBJ2-7; 7 bases are a match to TRBD1. This CDR3 has 13 amino acids. The V gene end was trimmed by 4 bases and the J gene end by 6 bases; junction bases not matched to a gene: 5. The germline V gene encodes CDR1 KGHDR and CDR2 SFDVKD.

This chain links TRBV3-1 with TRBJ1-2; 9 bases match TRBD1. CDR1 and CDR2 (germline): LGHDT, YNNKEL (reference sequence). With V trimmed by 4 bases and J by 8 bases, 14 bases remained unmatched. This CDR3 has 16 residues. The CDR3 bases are TGTGCCAGCAGCCCCGGCCCGGACAGGACAGGGGACGGCTACACCTTC. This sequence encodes CASSPGPDRTGDGYTF.